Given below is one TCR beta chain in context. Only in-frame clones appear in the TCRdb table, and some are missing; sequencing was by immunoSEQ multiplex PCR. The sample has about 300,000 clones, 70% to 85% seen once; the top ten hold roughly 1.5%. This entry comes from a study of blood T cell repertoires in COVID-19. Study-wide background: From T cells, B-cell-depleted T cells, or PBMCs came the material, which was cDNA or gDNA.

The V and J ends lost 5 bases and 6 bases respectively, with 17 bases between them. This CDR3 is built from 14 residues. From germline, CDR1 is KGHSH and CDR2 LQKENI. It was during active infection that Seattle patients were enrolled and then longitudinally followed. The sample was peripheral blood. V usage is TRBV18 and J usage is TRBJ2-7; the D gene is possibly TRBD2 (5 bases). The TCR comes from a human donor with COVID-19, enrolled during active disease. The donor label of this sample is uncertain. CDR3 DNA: TGTGCCAGCTCAGGTCTTAGGGAACGGGGCGAGCAGTACTTC. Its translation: CASSGLRERGEQYF.